This T cell receptor beta chain is drawn from a study of cytomegalovirus exposure and HLA in healthy donors. Study-wide context: HLA-typed donors were the source of 83 million or so unique TCRs, which an early data release held.

This PCR relied on a set of 60 Vbeta primers and 13 Jbeta primers. This table comes from immunoSEQ multiplex PCR, and its TCRdb copy is limited to in-frame clones, with some not included. The table lists some 250,000 clones, about 81% of them singletons, with 5% to 6.5% in the top ten. The CDR3 is 14 amino acids. The J segment lost 2 bases and the V segment lost 5 bases, leaving 4 bases of the junction unmatched. CDR1 is SNHLY and CDR2 is FYNNEI in the germline V gene. The donors gave bone marrow, and they were healthy. This TCR derives from a woman aged 40-49 years in good health and CMV-seropositive. Sequencing was carried out using PBMCs. V is TRBV2 and J is TRBJ2-3, with TRBD1 identical over 7 bases. In nucleotides, the CDR3 is TGTGCCAGCAGTCTACAGGGGATCACAGATACGCAGTATTTT. This encodes CASSLQGITDTQYF.